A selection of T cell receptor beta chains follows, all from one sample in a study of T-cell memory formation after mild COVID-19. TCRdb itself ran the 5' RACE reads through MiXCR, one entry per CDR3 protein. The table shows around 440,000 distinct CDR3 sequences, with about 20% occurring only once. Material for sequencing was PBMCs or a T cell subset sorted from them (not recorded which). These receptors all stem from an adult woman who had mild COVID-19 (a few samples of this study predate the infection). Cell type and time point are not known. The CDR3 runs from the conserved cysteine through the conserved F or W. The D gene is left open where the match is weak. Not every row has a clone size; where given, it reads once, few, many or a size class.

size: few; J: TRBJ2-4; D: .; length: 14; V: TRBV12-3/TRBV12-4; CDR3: CASTQGGSKNIQYF; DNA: TGTGCCAGCACTCAGGGGGGAAGCAAAAACATTCAGTACTTC
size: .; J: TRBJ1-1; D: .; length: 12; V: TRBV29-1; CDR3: CSVTGGNTEAFF; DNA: TGCAGCGTCACAGGAGGGAACACTGAAGCTTTCTTT
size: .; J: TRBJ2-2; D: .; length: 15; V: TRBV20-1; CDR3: CSASPEGSNTGELFF; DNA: TGCAGTGCTAGCCCTGAGGGCTCGAACACCGGGGAGCTGTTTTTT
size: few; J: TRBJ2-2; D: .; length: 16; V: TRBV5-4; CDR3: CASSGTRDLNTGELFF; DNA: TGTGCCAGCAGCGGCACACGGGACCTTAACACCGGGGAGCTGTTTTTT
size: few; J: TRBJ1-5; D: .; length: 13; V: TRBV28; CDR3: CASRIQGYQPQHF; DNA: TGTGCCAGTAGGATACAGGGTTATCAGCCCCAGCATTTT
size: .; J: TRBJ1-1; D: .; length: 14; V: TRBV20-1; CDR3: CSASRGSGNTEAFF; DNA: TGCAGTGCTAGTCGAGGTTCTGGGAACACTGAAGCTTTCTTT
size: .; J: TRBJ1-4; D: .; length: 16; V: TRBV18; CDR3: CASSSLQAGTNEKLFF; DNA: TGTGCCAGCTCATCCCTCCAGGCCGGGACTAATGAAAAACTGTTTTTT
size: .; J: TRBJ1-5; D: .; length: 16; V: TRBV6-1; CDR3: CASTQDIVISNQPQHF; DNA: TGTGCCAGCACCCAAGACATTGTTATCAGCAATCAGCCCCAGCATTTT
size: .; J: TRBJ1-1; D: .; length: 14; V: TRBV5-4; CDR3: CASSFRLSFAEAFF; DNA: TGTGCCAGCAGCTTTCGTCTCTCGTTTGCTGAAGCTTTCTTT
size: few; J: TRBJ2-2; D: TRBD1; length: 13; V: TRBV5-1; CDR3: CASADRASGELFF; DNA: TGCGCCAGCGCCGACAGGGCGAGCGGGGAGCTGTTTTTT
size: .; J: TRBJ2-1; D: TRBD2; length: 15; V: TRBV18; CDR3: CASSQTSGTYNEQFF; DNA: TGTGCCAGCTCACAGACTAGCGGGACCTACAATGAGCAGTTCTTC
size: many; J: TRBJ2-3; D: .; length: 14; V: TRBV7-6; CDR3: CASSLGVSTDTQYF; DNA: TGTGCCAGCAGCTTAGGGGTTAGCACAGATACGCAGTATTTT
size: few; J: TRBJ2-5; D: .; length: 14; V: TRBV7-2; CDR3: CASSSQQGSETQYF; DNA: TGTGCCAGCAGCTCCCAACAGGGAAGTGAGACCCAGTACTTC
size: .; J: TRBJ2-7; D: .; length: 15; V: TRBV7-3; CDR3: CASSPGQLGLYEQYF; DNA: TGTGCCAGCAGCCCCGGCCAGTTGGGCTTGTACGAGCAGTACTTC
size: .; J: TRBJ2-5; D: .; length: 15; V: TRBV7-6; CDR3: CASSVPPGLMETQYF; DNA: TGTGCCAGCAGCGTACCTCCGGGACTGATGGAGACCCAGTACTTC
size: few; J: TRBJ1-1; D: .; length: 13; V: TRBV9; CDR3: CASSQASDTEAFF; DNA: TGTGCCAGCAGTCAAGCCAGCGACACTGAAGCTTTCTTT
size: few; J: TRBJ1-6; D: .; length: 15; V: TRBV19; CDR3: CASSIGIQGEKPLHF; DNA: TGTGCCAGTAGTATTGGGATACAGGGCGAAAAACCCCTCCACTTT
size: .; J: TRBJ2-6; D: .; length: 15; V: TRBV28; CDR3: CASSSNHAGANVLTF; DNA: TGTGCCAGCAGTTCGAACCATGCGGGGGCCAACGTCCTGACTTTC
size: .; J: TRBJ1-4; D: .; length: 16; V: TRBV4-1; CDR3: CASSQDLQGTNEKLFF; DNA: TGCGCCAGCAGCCAAGATCTGCAAGGGACTAATGAAAAACTGTTTTTT
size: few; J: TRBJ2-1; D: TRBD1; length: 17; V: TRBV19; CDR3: CASGRDRGLLTYNEQFF; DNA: TGTGCCAGTGGAAGGGACAGGGGGCTTTTGACCTACAATGAGCAGTTCTTC
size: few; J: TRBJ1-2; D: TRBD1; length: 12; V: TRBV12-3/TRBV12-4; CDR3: CASSQGARGYTF; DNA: TGTGCCAGCAGCCAGGGGGCGCGCGGCTACACCTTC
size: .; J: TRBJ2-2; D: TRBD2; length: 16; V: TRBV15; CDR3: CATSRGLAGGTGELFF; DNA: TGTGCCACCAGCAGAGGACTAGCGGGAGGGACCGGGGAGCTGTTTTTT
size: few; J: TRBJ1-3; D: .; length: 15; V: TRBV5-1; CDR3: CASSFDRSRGNTIYF; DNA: TGCGCCAGCAGCTTTGACAGGAGCCGTGGAAACACCATATATTTT
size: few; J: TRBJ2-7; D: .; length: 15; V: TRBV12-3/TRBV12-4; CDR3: CASSLRSGAKGEQYF; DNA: TGTGCCAGCAGTTTACGATCGGGCGCTAAAGGAGAGCAGTACTTC
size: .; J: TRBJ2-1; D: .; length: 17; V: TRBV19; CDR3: CASSIDWGSYSYNEQFF; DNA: TGTGCCAGTAGTATAGATTGGGGGTCCTACTCCTACAATGAGCAGTTCTTC